These 25 T cell receptor beta chains originate from one sample sequenced in a study of control samples from healthy donors and cancer patients (TCRdb year 2020). The library relied on the immunoSEQ multiplex PCR assay. TCRdb carries this immuneACCESS record with in-frame sequences only. Its versions omit some clonotypes, under half of them owing to an unresolved V gene in the studies checked, with the rest unexplained. This sample lists 150,000 to 200,000 clones; around 90% were detected once. In total, the top ten clones hold approximately 12% of the sample. The sample taken for sequencing was blood. These receptors all stem from a young man in good health.

This sequence joins TRBV14 and TRBJ2-7; 7 bases are a match to TRBD1. The CDR3 runs to 14 residues. J gave up 1 base and V 7 bases, and 7 bases lay outside the gene matches. Germline loops: CDR1 SGHDN, CDR2 FVKESK. DNA for the CDR3: TGTGCCAGCACCCCGGGACAGATGTCCTACGAGCAGTACTTC. The encoded protein is CASTPGQMSYEQYF.

The chain couples TRBV29-1 to TRBJ2-7; TRBD1 matches at 9 bases. V lost 7 bases and J lost 5; bases outside the gene matches: 6. The CDR3 runs 12 residues. The germline CDR1 and CDR2 sequences are SQVTM and ANQGSEA. The CDR3 sequence: CSGRQGGNEQYF. Here the CDR3 DNA reads TGCAGCGGTAGACAGGGGGGGAACGAGCAGTACTTC.

The V and J genes are TRBV12-5 and TRBJ2-1, with TRBD2 matching over 8 bases. V lost 1 base and J lost 2; bases outside the gene matches: 10. The CDR3 sequence is 18 residues long. CDR1 is LGHNT, CDR2 FRNRAP, per germline. Here the CDR3 DNA reads TGTGCTAGTGGTTTGGCACCCAGCGGGGGTCACACCTACAATGAGCAGTTCTTC. Its protein product is CASGLAPSGGHTYNEQFF.

The V call is TRBV5-5, the J call TRBJ2-7; D could derive from TRBD1 or TRBD2 (5 bases each). Germline V gene data show CDR1 as SGHKS and CDR2 as YYEKEE (reference sequence). The V and J ends lost 4 bases and 2 bases respectively, with 16 bases between them. CDR3 length: 15 residues. CDR3 DNA sequence: TGTGCCAGCAGCCCCACCGGGACGGGAACCTACGAGCAGTACTTC. It encodes CASSPTGTGTYEQYF.

The rearrangement links TRBV7-9 to TRBJ1-2, with D maybe TRBD1 (5 bases). Germline V lookup: CDR1 SEHNR, CDR2 FQNEAQ (reference sequence). V gave up 2 bases and J gave up 8 bases, with 9 bases separating them. There are 12 residues in the CDR3. The CDR3 region has the DNA TGTGCCAGCAGCTTATCCAGGGAAGGCTACACCTTC. It yields the protein CASSLSREGYTF.

The chain recombines TRBV4-3 with TRBJ2-7, with 10 bases identical to TRBD2. There are 15 residues in the CDR3. The V and J ends lost 1 base and 4 bases, in that order; junction bases with no gene match: 4. From germline, CDR1 is LGHNA and CDR2 YSLEER. DNA of the CDR3: TGCGCCAGCAGCCAAGGCCTAGCGGGAGCATACGAGCAGTACTTC. Translation gives CASSQGLAGAYEQYF.

This clone appeared once. V usage is TRBV27 and J usage is TRBJ2-7, with D tentatively TRBD1 or TRBD2 (5 bases each). The CDR3 length is 14 residues. V shed 0 bases and J shed 3 bases, with 9 bases lying between them. The V gene's germline CDR1 is MNHEY and CDR2 SMNVEV (reference sequence). The CDR3 DNA reads as TGTGCCAGCAGTTTATCGGGACCTCTCTACGAGCAGTACTTC. It is translated as CASSLSGPLYEQYF.

The chain is built from TRBV19 and TRBJ2-5; 9 bases match TRBD1. Trimming took 5 bases from V and 4 from J; bases not matched to a gene: 8. The CDR3 extends over 15 amino acids. The V gene's germline CDR1 is LNHDA and CDR2 SQIVND (reference sequence). The CDR3, as DNA: TGTGCCAGTAGTCCCGGGACAGGGACACGAGAGACCCAGTACTTC. Translated, it gives CASSPGTGTRETQYF.

The V gene is TRBV5-4, the J gene TRBJ1-2; a weak D match, TRBD1 (6 bases). This CDR3 has 14 amino acids. The germline V gene encodes CDR1 SGHNT and CDR2 YYREEE (reference sequence). With 6 bases removed from V and 5 bases from J, the gap between germline ends came to 17 bases. DNA for the CDR3: TGTGCCAGCACCGATTGGGACACCCAGTATGGCTACACCTTC. This translates into CASTDWDTQYGYTF.

The V call is TRBV4-1, the J call TRBJ1-1, with D tentatively TRBD1 (5 bases). With 2 bases removed from V and 4 bases from J, the gap between germline ends came to 11 bases. The CDR3 runs to 14 residues. Germline-derived CDR1 and CDR2 are MGHRA and YSYEKL. The CDR3 loop is CASSQIRDSTEAFF. The CDR3, as DNA: TGCGCCAGCAGCCAAATACGGGACTCCACTGAAGCTTTCTTT.

V is TRBV29-1 and J is TRBJ1-2; no clear D. The length of the CDR3 is 11 residues. Trimming cost V 4 bases and J 6 bases, with 9 bases left between them. In germline, CDR1 is SQVTM, CDR2 ANQGSEA. CDR3 sequence (DNA): TGCAGCGTTGGAAACGTCAATGGCTACACCTTC. Residues: CSVGNVNGYTF.

The chain links TRBV7-2 to TRBJ2-3, with D maybe TRBD2 (6 bases). Germline lookup yields CDR1 SGHTA and CDR2 FQGNSA. This CDR3 has 14 residues. Between the trimmed V and J ends, which lost 3 bases and 2 bases, there was a span of 9 bases. This chain's CDR3 is CASSFAGITDTQYF. The CDR3 region has the DNA TGTGCCAGCAGCTTCGCGGGGATCACAGATACGCAGTATTTT.

V is TRBV3-1 (or the pseudogene TRBV3-2) and J is TRBJ2-1, with D tentatively TRBD2 (6 bases). V was clipped by 2 bases and J by 2 bases, with 16 bases between them. In germline, CDR1 is LGHDT, CDR2 YNNKEL (reference sequence). The CDR3 sequence is 17 residues long. The CDR3 DNA reads TGTGCCAGCAGCCAACCACCTCTGGGGAGGCCCTACAATGAGCAGTTCTTC. This gives the protein CASSQPPLGRPYNEQFF.

The chain couples TRBV5-5 to TRBJ2-7; 10 bases align to TRBD1. Germline-derived CDR1 and CDR2 are SGHKS and YYEKEE (reference sequence). CDR3 size: 16 residues. The ends lost 4 bases at V and 6 bases at J; junction bases unmatched: 13. In DNA form, the CDR3 reads TGTGCCAGCAGCCCTCTCCGGACAGGGGGATCTCTCGAGCAGTACTTC. It encodes CASSPLRTGGSLEQYF.

This chain uses TRBV11-3 with TRBJ2-5; no firm D call. The CDR3 extends over 13 amino acids. V was pared by 3 bases and J by 3 bases, with 8 bases between. The germline gives CDR1 SGHNT, CDR2 YENEEA. CDR3 in amino acids: CASSLGPKETQYF. The CDR3 DNA sequence: TGTGCCAGCAGCTTGGGTCCGAAAGAGACCCAGTACTTC.

The CDR3 region has the DNA TGTGCCAGCAGCGCTCCGGGTTCGGGGGCCCGGGAAAAACTGTTTTTT. Its protein product is CASSAPGSGAREKLFF. The rearrangement links TRBV5-5 to TRBJ1-4, with D possibly TRBD1 on 6 matching bases. CDR1 and CDR2 (germline): SGHKS, YYEKEE (reference sequence). The CDR3 runs to 16 residues. V was trimmed by 4 bases and J by 8 bases, leaving 21 bases between them.

This chain joins TRBV27 and TRBJ2-3; the match to TRBD2 covers 8 bases. Germline loops: CDR1 MNHEY, CDR2 SMNVEV (reference sequence). This CDR3 contains 16 residues. V shed 2 bases and J 3 bases; nucleotides not matched to a gene: 7. The CDR3 protein is CASSLRFSGATDTQYF. The CDR3 nucleotides read TGTGCCAGCAGTTTACGGTTTAGCGGGGCTACAGATACGCAGTATTTT.

This chain links TRBV5-5 with TRBJ2-3, with D possibly matching TRBD2 (6 bases). V was clipped by 2 bases and J by 5 bases, with 15 bases between them. Germline V CDR1 and CDR2: SGHKS, YYEKEE (reference sequence). The CDR3 is 15 amino acids. The CDR3 here is CASSLPRLGGDTQYF. As DNA, the CDR3 is TGTGCCAGCAGCTTACCACGACTGGGAGGAGATACGCAGTATTTT. Drawing the rest from reference TRBV5-5 and TRBJ2-3, the complete variable domain is DAGVTQSPTHLIKTRGQQVTLRCSPISGHKSVSWYQQVLGQGPQFIFQYYEKEERGRGNFPDRFSARQFPNYSSELNVNALLLGDSALYLCASSLPRLGGDTQYFGPGTRLTVL.

This clone was seen a single time. The chain couples TRBV11-2 to TRBJ2-1, with unresolved D. Germline assignment: CDR1 SGHAT and CDR2 FQNNGV. V was clipped by 7 bases and J by 4 bases, with 14 bases between them. This CDR3 is 14 amino acids long. The CDR3 sequence is CASTESASYNEQFF. CDR3 nucleotides: TGTGCCAGCACGGAATCGGCGTCGTACAATGAGCAGTTCTTC. Combining the CDR3 with reference TRBV11-2 and TRBJ2-1 gives the whole variable domain EAGVAQSPRYKIIEKRQSVAFWCNPISGHATLYWYQQILGQGPKLLIQFQNNGVVDDSQLPKDRFSAERLKGVDSTLKIQPAKLEDSAVYLCASTESASYNEQFFGPGTRLTVL.

The chain uses TRBV7-8 and TRBJ1-1, with D maybe TRBD1 (5 bases). Between the trimmed V and J ends, which lost 6 bases and 2 bases, there was a span of 10 bases. From germline, CDR1 is SGHVS and CDR2 FQNEAQ. The CDR3 is made up of 13 amino acids. The CDR3 DNA reads as TGTGCCAGCAGTAGGGGACTAAACACTGAAGCTTTCTTT. It encodes CASSRGLNTEAFF.

The J gene is TRBJ2-2, the V gene TRBV27, with D possibly matching TRBD1 (6 bases). The CDR3 sequence is 16 residues long. The V and J ends lost 1 base and 6 bases respectively, with 15 bases between them. In germline, CDR1 is MNHEY, CDR2 SMNVEV (reference sequence). The CDR3 nucleotides read TGTGCCAGCAGTTTATTACCTATGGGGACACCCGGGGAGCTGTTTTTT. Residues: CASSLLPMGTPGELFF.

This chain joins TRBV6-1 and TRBJ2-3; D call uncertain. The CDR3 loop spans 15 amino acids. Germline assignment: CDR1 MNHNS and CDR2 SASEGT. The ends were cut back, 0 bases at V and 0 bases at J, with 7 bases in the middle. CDR3 protein: CASSEAGTSTDTQYF. The CDR3 DNA reads TGTGCCAGCAGTGAAGCCGGTACTAGCACAGATACGCAGTATTTT.

V gene TRBV19 combines with J gene TRBJ2-7; the D gene is possibly TRBD2 (6 bases). Germline V lookup: CDR1 LNHDA, CDR2 SQIVND (reference sequence). The CDR3 runs 14 residues. V lost 5 bases and J lost 0, with 11 bases in between. The CDR3 coding sequence is TGTGCCAGTAGTCAAGGGACTGGCTCCTACGAGCAGTACTTC. Translation: CASSQGTGSYEQYF. Using reference TRBV19 and TRBJ2-7 for the parts outside the CDR3, the full variable domain is DGGITQSPKYLFRKEGQNVTLSCEQNLNHDAMYWYRQDPGQGLRLIYYSQIVNDFQKGDIAEGYSVSREKKESFPLTVTSAQKNPTAFYLCASSQGTGSYEQYFGPGTRLTVT.

The sample holds one count of this clone. The chain is built from TRBV14 and TRBJ2-1, with a weak D call TRBD2 (5 bases). CDR1 and CDR2 from the germline V gene are SGHDN and FVKESK. The CDR3 totals 16 residues. Trimming took 0 bases from V and 5 from J, leaving 14 bases between them. The CDR3 sequence: CASSQDGGADDNEQFF. The CDR3 nucleotides read TGTGCCAGCAGCCAAGATGGAGGCGCCGACGACAATGAGCAGTTCTTC.

This chain connects TRBV9 to TRBJ1-4; a weak D match, TRBD1 (6 bases). Deletions cut 6 bases from V and 3 bases from J, with 12 bases between. Germline CDR1 and CDR2: SGDLS and YYNGEE. The CDR3 sequence is 14 residues long. CDR3 in DNA: TGTGCCAGCAACTCAGGGGCCTCTAATGAAAAACTGTTTTTT. Amino acid sequence: CASNSGASNEKLFF.